Below are 25 T cell receptor beta chains sequenced from a single sample in a study of blood T cell repertoires in COVID-19. Clones were read by immunoSEQ multiplex PCR, and TCRdb kept only the in-frame ones, dropping some. This sample carries about 88,000 clones, 70% to 90% of them seen once, and the ten largest clones take around 15%. The sequenced material came from peripheral blood. The receptors originated from a woman in her 70s with acute or convalescent COVID-19.

The chain couples TRBV6-6 to TRBJ1-2; 9 nucleotides align to TRBD1. The CDR3 covers 15 residues. Looked up from germline, CDR1 is MNHNY and CDR2 is SVGAGI (reference sequence). Trimming at V came to 0 bases and at J to 8 bases, leaving 7 bases not matched to a gene. The CDR3 is CASSYSGQGKGGYTF. CDR3 in DNA: TGTGCCAGCAGTTACTCGGGACAGGGAAAGGGGGGCTACACCTTC.

The rearrangement links TRBV6-1 to TRBJ2-7; no clear D. The V end lost 1 base, the J end lost 3 bases, and 7 bases lay between the germline ends. This CDR3 is built from 13 residues. Germline CDR1 MNHNS, CDR2 SASEGT. CDR3 in DNA: TGTGCCAGCAGTGAAGGGGCAAGCTACGAGCAGTACGTC. Protein sequence: CASSEGASYEQYV.

Written as DNA, the CDR3 is TGTGCCAGCAGGTTGACAGTTAACTATGGCTACACCTTC. Translated, it gives CASRLTVNYGYTF. The chain joins TRBV12-3 or TRBV12-4 to TRBJ1-2; D is perhaps TRBD1 (5 bases). With 6 bases removed from V and 1 base from J, the gap between germline ends came to 9 bases. This CDR3 region has 13 residues.

This chain joins TRBV6-5 and TRBJ1-1; tentatively, D is TRBD1 (5 bases). This CDR3 has 15 residues. Germline V lookup: CDR1 MNHEY, CDR2 SVGAGI. V was clipped by 6 bases and J by 2 bases, with 16 bases between them. CDR3 sequence (DNA): TGTGCCAGCAGCACAGGCGGTGAGCTAAACACTGAAGCTTTCTTT. This encodes CASSTGGELNTEAFF.

The J gene is TRBJ1-1, the V gene TRBV7-9, with D maybe TRBD1 (5 bases). This CDR3 has 16 amino acids. With 1 base removed from V and 6 bases from J, the gap between germline ends came to 18 bases. Per the germline V gene, CDR1 is SEHNR and CDR2 is FQNEAQ (reference sequence). Here the CDR3 reads CASSLGLGAPLAEAFF. Written as DNA, the CDR3 is TGTGCCAGCAGCTTAGGTTTAGGGGCTCCCCTGGCTGAAGCTTTCTTT.

The J gene is TRBJ1-1, the V gene TRBV19; 7 nucleotides match TRBD1. Trimming removed 10 bases from V and 1 base from J; junction bases left unmatched: 6. Germline values: CDR1 LNHDA, CDR2 SQIVND (reference sequence). This CDR3 region has 13 residues. The CDR3 loop reads CAISDRRNTEAFF. Here the CDR3 DNA reads TGTGCCATCTCGGACAGGAGGAACACTGAAGCTTTCTTT.

This clone was seen more than once but under ten times. The chain combines TRBV6-2 or TRBV6-3 with TRBJ1-5, with 7 nucleotides matching TRBD1. V lost 4 bases to trimming and J lost 5 bases; unmatched junction nucleotides: 8. Germline V CDR1 and CDR2: MNHEY, SVGEGT. CDR3 length: 15 residues. Here the CDR3 reads CASSWSRGTYQPQHF. The CDR3 region has the DNA TGTGCCAGCAGTTGGTCCAGGGGGACCTATCAGCCCCAGCATTTT.

J is TRBJ2-5 and V is TRBV24-1, with D possibly matching TRBD2 (6 bases). Trimming took off 0 bases at V and 9 bases at J, with 10 bases between the two ends. The CDR3 spans 13 residues. The V gene's germline CDR1 is KGHDR and CDR2 SFDVKD. The CDR3 bases are TGTGCCACCAGTGATTTGCCACGCGGGGCCCAGTACTTC. Amino acids: CATSDLPRGAQYF.

The rearrangement links TRBV7-8 to TRBJ2-1; D not resolved. The CDR3 covers 11 residues. V was shortened by 4 bases and J by 16 bases, with 14 bases between the two germline ends. Germline CDR1 SGHVS, CDR2 FQNEAQ. The CDR3, as DNA: TGTGCCAGCAGCTATAGCAATAGTCACTTCTTC. It codes for CASSYSNSHFF.

CDR3 in DNA: TGTGCCAGTAGTATGCAGGTCTCTGGGGCCAACGTCCTGACTTTC. Amino acids: CASSMQVSGANVLTF. The J gene is TRBJ2-6, the V gene TRBV19; D is ambiguous. V lost 3 bases and J 0 bases, leaving 6 bases between the germline ends. The V gene's germline CDR1 is LNHDA and CDR2 SQIVND (reference sequence). CDR3 length: 15 amino acids.

This chain joins TRBV6-5 and TRBJ2-1, with 9 bases identical to TRBD1. V shed 0 bases and J 16 bases; nucleotides not matched to a gene: 10. The CDR3 length is 14 residues. Germline V gives CDR1 MNHEY, CDR2 SVGAGI. The CDR3: CASSYSLVRDREFF. The CDR3 DNA is TGTGCCAGCAGTTACTCATTGGTTCGGGACAGGGAATTCTTC.

V and J are TRBV6-5 and TRBJ2-5; perhaps TRBD2 as D (6 bases). V was cut by 3 bases and J by 1 base, with 9 bases left in between. Germline CDR1 is MNHEY and CDR2 is SVGAGI. This CDR3 has 14 amino acids. As DNA, the CDR3 is TGTGCCAGCAGTTATCGGGGGTTCCAAGAGACCCAGTACTTC. Amino acids: CASSYRGFQETQYF.

The V gene is TRBV27, the J gene TRBJ1-2; no clear D. Trimming took off 6 bases at V and 6 bases at J, with 20 bases between the two ends. From germline, CDR1 is MNHEY and CDR2 SMNVEV (reference sequence). CDR3 length equals 15 residues. DNA of the CDR3: TGTGCCAGCAGGATATCTCCTACGTTTTCGGATGGCTACACCTTC. Its protein is CASRISPTFSDGYTF.

The gene calls are TRBV28 and TRBJ2-7; 12 positions match TRBD1. CDR1 MDHEN and CDR2 SYDVKM come from the germline V gene. V was clipped by 10 bases and J by 7 bases; unmatched bases: 11. There are 14 residues in the CDR3. The CDR3 protein is CATHPGQGAPEQYV. CDR3 nucleotides: TGTGCCACCCACCCGGGACAGGGGGCGCCTGAGCAGTACGTC.

This clone was recorded many times. This rearrangement joins TRBV29-1 to TRBJ2-7; D remains ambiguous. Germline V gene data show CDR1 as SQVTM and CDR2 as ANQGSEA. The CDR3 spans 12 residues. V lost 6 bases to trimming and J lost 2 bases, with 11 bases between them. Here the CDR3 DNA reads TGCAGCGTCGCTTGCGTGGCCTACGAGCAGTACGTC. Its protein product is CSVACVAYEQYV.

This sequence joins TRBV11-2 and TRBJ2-2; D remains ambiguous. Trimming pared 3 bases from V and 0 bases from J, leaving 8 bases between. Germline CDR1 reads SGHAT; CDR2 reads FQNNGV. This CDR3 has 15 amino acids. The CDR3: CASSFSGANTGELFF. Written as DNA, the CDR3 is TGTGCCAGCAGCTTTAGTGGAGCGAACACCGGGGAGCTGTTTTTT.

The chain carries TRBV6-5 and TRBJ1-1; no reliable D call. Germline V gives CDR1 MNHEY, CDR2 SVGAGI. V shed 6 bases and J shed 1 base, with 9 bases lying between them. The CDR3 is 13 amino acids. CDR3 loop: CASRREGNTEAFF. The CDR3 DNA sequence: TGTGCCAGCAGGAGAGAGGGGAACACTGAAGCTTTCTTT.

In DNA, the CDR3 is TGTGCCAGCAGCCGGGACAGGGTAGGAACTAATGAAAAACTGTTTTTT. This translates into CASSRDRVGTNEKLFF. The chain combines TRBV7-9 with TRBJ1-4; 9 bases line up with TRBD1. Trimming removed 5 bases from V and 1 base from J; junction bases left unmatched: 5. CDR3 length equals 16 residues. Germline V lookup: CDR1 SEHNR, CDR2 FQNEAQ (reference sequence).

The chain couples TRBV11-2 to TRBJ1-4, with TRBD1 matching over 7 bases. The ends lost 2 bases at V and 6 bases at J; junction bases unmatched: 9. The CDR3 has 16 amino acids. Germline V lookup: CDR1 SGHAT, CDR2 FQNNGV. The CDR3 DNA is TGTGCCAGCAGCTTATTTGTGACAGGGCGGGATGAAAAACTGTTTTTT. Its translation is CASSLFVTGRDEKLFF.

This sequence joins TRBV28 and TRBJ1-2, with 8 bases aligning to TRBD1. Germline-derived CDR1 and CDR2 are MDHEN and SYDVKM. CDR3 length: 15 residues. The V segment lost 6 bases and the J segment 6 bases; nucleotides outside the gene matches: 12. CDR3 bases: TGTGCCAGCAGCCCCGGCGGACAGGGCGTTAATGGCTACACCTTC. Protein product: CASSPGGQGVNGYTF.

J is TRBJ2-7 and V is TRBV2, with D perhaps TRBD1 (5 bases). The length of the CDR3 is 16 residues. Germline V lookup: CDR1 SNHLY, CDR2 FYNNEI. Trimming removed 0 bases at V and 0 bases at J, with 12 bases between. CDR3 sequence reads: CASSEAVGRVSYEQYV. As DNA, the CDR3 is TGTGCCAGCAGTGAAGCGGTCGGCAGGGTCTCCTACGAGCAGTACGTC.

This chain joins TRBV28 and TRBJ1-2; 9 nucleotides agree with TRBD1. V shed 6 bases, J shed 2 bases, and the junction held 4 bases outside the gene matches. The germline V gene has CDR1 MDHEN and CDR2 SYDVKM. The CDR3 is 14 residues long. CDR3 bases: TGTGCCAGCAGGACCGGGACAGGGAACTATGGCTACACCTTC. It translates to CASRTGTGNYGYTF.

V gene TRBV6-1 combines with J gene TRBJ2-7, with 11 bases identical to TRBD2. The V segment lost 4 bases and the J segment 3 bases; nucleotides outside the gene matches: 8. Per germline, CDR1 MNHNS and CDR2 SASEGT. The CDR3 sequence is 16 residues long. The CDR3 DNA is TGTGCCAGCAGTGGAAAGACTAGCGGGACGAGCTACGAGCAGTACGTC. Translated: CASSGKTSGTSYEQYV.

The chain recombines TRBV3-1 (or the pseudogene TRBV3-2) with TRBJ2-1, with D uncertain. V was cut by 1 base and J by 6 bases, with 13 bases left in between. The germline CDR1 and CDR2 sequences are LGHDT and YNNKEL (reference sequence). This CDR3 is 15 amino acids long. This CDR3 is CASSQASAFINEQFF. The CDR3 nucleotides read TGTGCCAGCAGCCAAGCGTCAGCGTTCATCAATGAGCAGTTCTTC.

This clone was observed a single time. V gene TRBV6-2 or TRBV6-3 combines with J gene TRBJ2-2; TRBD2 matches 10 bases. The trim removed 6 bases at V and 4 bases at J, leaving 8 bases unmatched. Per germline, CDR1 MNHEY and CDR2 SVGEGT. The CDR3 has 16 residues. The CDR3 DNA follows: TGTGCCAGCAGCCTACTAGCGGGGTCGGTCACCGGGGAGCTGTTTTTT. Protein product: CASSLLAGSVTGELFF.